The next 14 T cell receptor beta chains were all read from a single sample in a study of blood T cell repertoires in COVID-19. Profiling relied on immunoSEQ multiplex PCR, and the TCRdb table lists in-frame clones only, not all of them. The sample lists 230,000 or so clones; around 84% were seen once. Sequenced input: PBMCs or T cells enriched from blood (not recorded which). Receptors were obtained from a woman between 50 and 59 years old who had been exposed to COVID-19.

The chain joins TRBV7-6 to TRBJ1-1; maybe TRBD1 (5 bases). Trimming stripped 4 bases from V and 4 bases from J, with 16 bases between. Germline CDR1 SGHVS, CDR2 FNYEAQ. The CDR3 is made up of 15 amino acids. CDR3 sequence reads: CASSSGASTGTEAFF. CDR3 DNA sequence: TGTGCCAGCAGCTCTGGGGCGTCTACCGGCACTGAAGCTTTCTTT.

The genes are TRBV5-4 and TRBJ2-7, with 8 bases that match TRBD1. Germline assignment: CDR1 SGHNT and CDR2 YYREEE (reference sequence). This CDR3 contains 14 residues. J lost 5 bases, V lost 3 bases, and 7 bases had no gene match. In DNA, the CDR3 is TGTGCCAGCAGCTCGAGACAGGGGTTCGACGAGCAGTACTTC. This codes for CASSSRQGFDEQYF.

This clone came up once. The rearrangement joins TRBV19 to TRBJ1-5; 7 bases align to TRBD1. The CDR3 totals 14 residues. Unmatched junction bases numbered 4, after V lost 4 bases and J lost 4 bases. Germline V gene sequence: CDR1 LNHDA, CDR2 SQIVND (reference sequence). This CDR3 reads CASSNGQANQPQHF. The CDR3 DNA is TGTGCCAGTAGTAACGGACAGGCGAATCAGCCCCAGCATTTT.

CDR3 region: CASSVGSQEKAFF. CDR3 nucleotide sequence: TGTGCCAGCAGCGTAGGTTCCCAGGAAAAAGCTTTCTTT. V gene TRBV9 combines with J gene TRBJ1-1; no clear D. Trimming took off 0 bases at V and 9 bases at J, with 12 bases between the two ends. The CDR3 loop spans 13 amino acids. Germline-derived CDR1 and CDR2 are SGDLS and YYNGEE.

This clone was counted a single time. The DNA of the CDR3 is TGTGCCACCAGCGATCCCCGGGACAGGGGTGGCGAGCAGTACTTC. Protein product: CATSDPRDRGGEQYF. V usage is TRBV24-1 and J usage is TRBJ2-7; 10 bases agree with TRBD1. Germline lookup yields CDR1 KGHDR and CDR2 SFDVKD. CDR3 length: 15 residues. V dropped 7 bases and J dropped 6; count of bases not matched to a gene: 11.

The chain links TRBV7-2 to TRBJ1-2; a weak D match, TRBD1 (6 bases). CDR1 is SGHTA and CDR2 is FQGNSA in the germline V gene. V was clipped by 5 bases and J by 2 bases, with 15 bases between them. This CDR3 comprises 15 residues. CDR3 region: CASSPQQGTNYGYTF. Written as DNA, the CDR3 is TGTGCCAGCAGCCCCCAACAGGGAACGAACTATGGCTACACCTTC.

The CDR3 nucleotides read TGTGCCAGCAGCCTCGGACAGGTGGCTGGGACCTATAATTCACCCCTCCACTTT. It specifies CASSLGQVAGTYNSPLHF. The chain employs TRBV28 and TRBJ1-6; 7 nucleotides match TRBD1. Germline trimming cut 6 bases from V and 2 bases from J; bases unmatched to any gene: 13. Germline CDR1 MDHEN, CDR2 SYDVKM. The length of the CDR3 is 18 residues.

This chain uses TRBV3-1 (or the pseudogene TRBV3-2) with TRBJ1-1; D is unclear. The CDR3 contains 14 residues. Germline CDR1 and CDR2: LGHDT and YNNKEL (reference sequence). The V and J ends lost 4 bases and 10 bases respectively, with 19 bases between them. CDR3 bases: TGTGCCAGCAGCCCCCGGGATTGGAGGCGAGGAGCTTTCTTT. Its protein is CASSPRDWRRGAFF.

This clone was detected only once. CDR3 DNA: TGTGCCAGCAGGAACTTGGGCCCGAGAGGGGAAAAACTGTTTTTT. It is translated as CASRNLGPRGEKLFF. The chain has TRBV6-5 and TRBJ1-4; no clear D gene. Germline-derived CDR1 and CDR2 are MNHEY and SVGAGI. Trimming pared 6 bases from V and 8 bases from J, leaving 19 bases between. This CDR3 spans 15 amino acids.

J is TRBJ1-2 and V is TRBV5-4; 9 nucleotides match TRBD1. The V and J ends lost 4 bases and 6 bases, in that order; junction bases with no gene match: 10. The length of the CDR3 is 15 residues. From germline, CDR1 is SGHNT and CDR2 YYREEE (reference sequence). The CDR3 nucleotides are TGTGCCAGCAGCCCTCCGGGACAGGGACTTGATGGCTACACCTTC. This gives the protein CASSPPGQGLDGYTF.

The rearrangement links TRBV15 to TRBJ1-3, with D possibly TRBD1 on 6 matching bases. The CDR3 extends over 16 amino acids. The ends were cut back, 8 bases at V and 0 bases at J, with 17 bases in the middle. Germline V gene sequence: CDR1 LNHNV, CDR2 YYDKDF (reference sequence). The CDR3 loop reads CATRPLTGFSGNTIYF. In nucleotides, the CDR3 is TGTGCCACCCGACCCCTGACAGGTTTCTCTGGAAACACCATATATTTT.

The chain recombines TRBV9 with TRBJ2-2, with D hard to call. This CDR3 has 13 amino acids. The germline gives CDR1 SGDLS, CDR2 YYNGEE. V shed 0 bases and J shed 7 bases, with 7 bases lying between them. CDR3 loop: CASSVDLSGELFF. CDR3 DNA sequence: TGTGCCAGCAGCGTAGACTTGAGCGGGGAGCTGTTTTTT.

The chain has TRBV5-1 and TRBJ1-1; possible D gene TRBD1, 6 bases. V lost 0 bases to trimming and J lost 1 base, with 13 bases between them. There are 16 residues in the CDR3. The V gene's germline CDR1 is SGHRS and CDR2 YFSETQ. CDR3 amino acids: CASSLVLGGANTEAFF. The CDR3 bases are TGCGCCAGCAGCTTGGTTCTAGGGGGAGCGAACACTGAAGCTTTCTTT.

This clone showed up just once. The chain carries TRBV5-1 and TRBJ2-1; tentatively, D is TRBD1 (5 bases). The CDR3 spans 14 residues. From germline, CDR1 is SGHRS and CDR2 YFSETQ. V was cut by 5 bases and J by 2 bases, with 11 bases left in between. The CDR3 reads CASSQGLTYNEQFF. For the CDR3, the DNA is TGCGCCAGCAGTCAGGGCCTGACCTACAATGAGCAGTTCTTC.